The next 12 T cell receptor beta chains were all read from a single sample in a study of blood T cell repertoires in COVID-19. Sequenced by immunoSEQ multiplex PCR; TCRdb stores in-frame clones only, minus some. Of 250,000 to 400,000 clones in the sample, 89% were seen once. Sequenced: PBMCs or T cells enriched from blood (not recorded which). Every receptor here comes from a man in his 60s who had recovered from COVID-19.

This chain joins TRBV18 and TRBJ2-5; 9 nucleotides line up with TRBD1. V was clipped by 6 bases and J by 2 bases; unmatched bases: 10. Germline-derived CDR1 and CDR2 are KGHSH and LQKENI. The CDR3 covers 16 residues. The CDR3 here is CASSKLGTGPQETQYF. DNA for the CDR3: TGTGCCAGCTCTAAATTGGGGACAGGGCCACAAGAGACCCAGTACTTC.

The V gene is TRBV5-1, the J gene TRBJ2-3, with a tentative D call TRBD2 (6 bases). This CDR3 is 15 amino acids long. V dropped 3 bases and J dropped 2 bases, with 13 bases sitting between them. CDR1 and CDR2 (germline): SGHRS, YFSETQ. The CDR3 region has the DNA TGCGCCAGCAGCTCCCAGGCGGGAATCACAGATACGCAGTATTTT. Residues: CASSSQAGITDTQYF.

J is TRBJ2-7 and V is TRBV2; a weak D match, TRBD2 (5 bases). CDR1 SNHLY and CDR2 FYNNEI come from the germline V gene. The CDR3 extends over 12 amino acids. V shed 5 bases and J shed 3 bases, with 8 bases lying between them. The CDR3 nucleotides read TGTGCCAGCAGTCGGACTGGCTACGAGCAGTACTTC. Translated: CASSRTGYEQYF.

This chain joins TRBV4-2 and TRBJ1-5; TRBD1 agrees at 7 bases. Germline V CDR1 and CDR2: LGHNA, YNFKEQ. This CDR3 has 16 residues. Germline trimming cut 2 bases from V and 2 bases from J; bases unmatched to any gene: 6. CDR3 in DNA: TGTGCCAGCAGCCAACTTCAAGGACAGGGCAATCAGCCCCAGCATTTT. Translated: CASSQLQGQGNQPQHF.

This clone was observed a handful of times. V gene TRBV28 combines with J gene TRBJ1-2; D call uncertain. V was trimmed by 3 bases and J by 4 bases, leaving 12 bases between them. The V gene's germline CDR1 is MDHEN and CDR2 SYDVKM. The CDR3 consists of 14 residues. The CDR3 is CASSFGIGSYGYTF. DNA for the CDR3: TGTGCCAGCAGTTTTGGGATCGGGAGCTATGGCTACACCTTC.

This clone was observed a single time. This chain joins TRBV19 and TRBJ2-1, with TRBD2 matching over 12 bases. J lost 9 bases, V lost 7 bases, and 10 bases had no gene match. Germline loops: CDR1 LNHDA, CDR2 SQIVND (reference sequence). There are 15 residues in the CDR3. The CDR3 region has the DNA TGTGCCAGTACCCTGACTAGCGGGAGAGTTGGTGAGCAGTTCTTC. This encodes CASTLTSGRVGEQFF.

V usage is TRBV6-5 and J usage is TRBJ1-1; 7 bases map to TRBD1. This CDR3 contains 14 residues. Per the germline V gene, CDR1 is MNHEY and CDR2 is SVGAGI. The J segment lost 7 bases and the V segment lost 5 bases, leaving 10 bases of the junction unmatched. CDR3 in amino acids: CASSLLGGGSEAFF. The CDR3 nucleotides are TGTGCCAGCAGTCTTCTCGGAGGGGGCAGTGAAGCTTTCTTT.

The chain carries TRBV19 and TRBJ1-1; D might be TRBD1 (6 bases). CDR3 size: 15 residues. Looked up from germline, CDR1 is LNHDA and CDR2 is SQIVND (reference sequence). V gave up 4 bases and J gave up 1 base, with 13 bases separating them. The CDR3 region has the DNA TGTGCCAGTAGTACTTTCGGGGGGCCGAACACTGAAGCTTTCTTT. As protein: CASSTFGGPNTEAFF. Looking up the rest from reference TRBV19 and TRBJ1-1 gives the full variable domain: DGGITQSPKYLFRKEGQNVTLSCEQNLNHDAMYWYRQDPGQGLRLIYYSQIVNDFQKGDIAEGYSVSREKKESFPLTVTSAQKNPTAFYLCASSTFGGPNTEAFFGQGTRLTVV.

The chain joins TRBV30 to TRBJ2-2, with 11 nucleotides matching TRBD2. Trimming at V came to 8 bases and at J to 5 bases, leaving 4 bases not matched to a gene. CDR1 is GTSNPN, CDR2 SVGIG, per germline (reference sequence). The CDR3 totals 13 residues. The CDR3 region has the DNA TGTGCCGGACGGACTAGCGGGACCGGGGAGCTGTTTTTT. This translates into CAGRTSGTGELFF.

This clone appeared a single time. The chain uses TRBV5-1 and TRBJ2-5; 13 nucleotides match TRBD2. The CDR3 contains 16 residues. V lost 4 bases, J lost 1 base, and 4 bases stayed unmatched. Germline-derived CDR1 and CDR2 are SGHRS and YFSETQ. The CDR3 is CASSPGTSGTQETQYF. The CDR3 coding sequence is TGCGCCAGCAGCCCCGGGACTAGCGGGACCCAAGAGACCCAGTACTTC.

The chain has TRBV6-2 or TRBV6-3 and TRBJ2-2; D possibly corresponds to TRBD1 (6 bases). The CDR3 runs 18 residues. The germline V and J ends were trimmed by 2 bases and 2 bases, with 18 bases remaining between them. Germline V gene sequence: CDR1 MNHEY, CDR2 SVGEGT. In nucleotides, the CDR3 is TGTGCCAGCAGTTACAGGGTCGGCAGGGGCTATAACACCGGGGAGCTGTTTTTT. Protein: CASSYRVGRGYNTGELFF.

The V call is TRBV5-4, the J call TRBJ2-7; D not resolved. The CDR3 runs to 14 residues. Germline V gene data show CDR1 as SGHNT and CDR2 as YYREEE (reference sequence). Deletions cut 3 bases from V and 2 bases from J, with 12 bases between. CDR3 in amino acids: CASSSQTKAYEQYF. The DNA for the CDR3 is TGTGCCAGCAGCTCACAGACAAAGGCCTACGAGCAGTACTTC.